The entry below describes one TCR beta chain. The method was immunoSEQ multiplex PCR; TCRdb's version includes in-frame clones alone and lacks a portion of them. The sample has about 170,000 clones, approximately 90% seen once. These data are taken from a study of blood T cell repertoires in COVID-19. Germline-derived CDR1 and CDR2 are SGHRS and YFSETQ. Trimming removed 1 base at V and 3 bases at J, with 11 bases between. The CDR3 extends over 15 amino acids. Sequenced sample: peripheral blood. The chain is built from TRBV5-1 and TRBJ1-3, with D perhaps matching TRBD1 (5 bases). The source is a man aged 55 to 70 with acute or convalescent COVID-19. In DNA, the CDR3 is TGCGCCAGCAGCTTGTCCGGGGGAGTTGGAAACACCATATATTTT. Its protein product is CASSLSGGVGNTIYF. Drawing the rest from reference TRBV5-1 and TRBJ1-3, the complete variable domain is KAGVTQTPRYLIKTRGQQVTLSCSPISGHRSVSWYQQTPGQGLQFLFEYFSETQRNKGNFPGRFSGRQFSNSRSEMNVSTLELGDSALYLCASSLSGGVGNTIYFGEGSWLTVV.